This T cell receptor (beta chain) emerged from a study of T-cell reconstitution after alpha-beta-depleted transplantation in children. The library targeted TCRbeta and was prepared with unique molecular identifiers. TCRdb redid the calling of the PCR reads with MiXCR, one entry per CDR3 protein. This table has about 500,000 distinct CDR3 sequences, 30% to 35% appearing once. After removal of 5 bases from V and 3 bases from J, the junction contained 25 bases not matched to a gene. The germline V gene encodes CDR1 SGHAT and CDR2 FQDESV (reference sequence). This CDR3 region has 20 residues. The chain employs TRBV11-1 and TRBJ2-7, with 7 bases lining up with TRBD1. The source material was PBMCs from the stem cell graft donor, sampled from the stem cell graft. The receptor comes from a human donor who donated a stem cell graft to a child with aplastic anemia. CDR3 in DNA: TGTGCCAGCAGCCCTTTTCCGAACCGCGTACTGACAGGGAACAACTACGAGCAGTACTTC. Protein sequence: CASSPFPNRVLTGNNYEQYF.